This T cell receptor (beta chain) is drawn from a study of blood T cells in healthy people across ages. This clonotype was counted between two and nine times. Alongside a J-beta primer mix, a sample-barcoded 5' primer served in a second PCR lasting about 7 to 12 cycles. One entry per CDR3 protein, called by TCRdb with MiXCR from the 5' RACE reads. The sample shows 760,000 or so distinct CDR3 sequences, around 25% of them seen only once. V lost 1 base to trimming and J lost 1 base, with 10 bases between them. This CDR3 contains 15 residues. CDR1 and CDR2 (germline): SGHVS, FQNEAQ. The sample was also reused in another study, on T cells of mothers and their children. From that paper: Related mother and child pairs showed slightly greater overlap (not significant) than unrelated pairs did.

The clonotype comes from a boy between 10 and 17 years old in good health. The gene calls are TRBV7-8 and TRBJ2-5, with D hard to call. Sequencing was performed on blood. CDR3 sequence reads: CASSLETGIQETQYF. CDR3 sequence (DNA): TGTGCCAGCAGCTTAGAGACGGGTATCCAAGAGACCCAGTACTTC.